This TCR beta chain was obtained from a study of T cells in Graves' hyperthyroidism and ophthalmopathy. Amplification targeted TCR beta CDR3 regions from RNA transcripts. A first-round RT-PCR of the TCR CDR3 used the HTBI primer set. In TCRdb, the multiplex PCR reads were re-called with MiXCR into one record per CDR3 protein. The table has fewer than 550,000 distinct CDR3 sequences, about 15% seen once. There are many counts of this clonotype. V dropped 7 bases and J dropped 0 bases, with 19 bases sitting between them. The CDR3 length is 17 residues. CDR1 MNHEY and CDR2 SVGEGT come from the germline V gene. Exclusion criteria comprised uncontrolled infection, other autoimmune disease, pregnancy or lactation. Thyroid ultrasound and orbital computed tomography, with clinical symptoms and serum thyroxine and TRAb, informed diagnoses.

The chain has TRBV6-2 or TRBV6-3 and TRBJ1-5, with D possibly TRBD1 on 5 matching bases. The sequenced sample was blood. The TCR comes from a woman younger than 35 with Graves' hyperthyroidism. CDR3 coding DNA: TGTGCCAGCATTGAGAGACGCCAGGGCGGTAGCAATCAGCCCCAGCATTTT. Protein product: CASIERRQGGSNQPQHF.